The 28 T cell receptor beta chains reported below all come from one sample, sequenced in a study of blood T cell repertoires in COVID-19. The protocol was immunoSEQ multiplex PCR, while the TCRdb copy is restricted to in-frame clones and leaves out a portion. Of a few hundred thousand clones in the sample, 90% were seen once. Source material: peripheral blood. These receptors all come from a woman aged 60-75 years with COVID-19, enrolled during active disease.

With respect to this clone: Other DNA sequences within the sample encode an identical CDR3. The gene calls are TRBV24-1 and TRBJ2-3; possibly TRBD1 for D (6 bases). The CDR3 runs to 14 residues. V was cut by 4 bases and J by 0 bases, with 7 bases left in between. In germline, CDR1 is KGHDR, CDR2 SFDVKD. The CDR3 coding sequence is TGTGCCACCAGTGAGGGACAAAGCACAGATACGCAGTATTTT. It codes for CATSEGQSTDTQYF.

The genes are TRBV4-2 and TRBJ1-5, with 7 bases lining up with TRBD1. The CDR3 covers 17 residues. Trimming cost V 0 bases and J 6 bases; bases outside gene matches: 11. Germline V CDR1 and CDR2: LGHNA, YNFKEQ. The CDR3 DNA reads TGTGCCAGCAGCCAAGATCCGGGGCCAGGGGGAAGTCAGCCCCAGCATTTT. The encoded protein is CASSQDPGPGGSQPQHF.

V usage is TRBV18 and J usage is TRBJ1-3; D unresolved. The V end lost 5 bases, the J end lost 4 bases, and 9 bases lay between the germline ends. The CDR3 consists of 13 residues. In germline, CDR1 is KGHSH, CDR2 LQKENI. DNA for the CDR3: TGTGCCAGCTCAGCGAGCTCGGGAAACACCATATATTTT. Its translation is CASSASSGNTIYF.

This rearrangement joins TRBV5-5 to TRBJ1-2; D may be TRBD1 (5 bases). This CDR3 is 15 amino acids long. Germline loops: CDR1 SGHKS, CDR2 YYEKEE (reference sequence). The ends were cut back, 0 bases at V and 4 bases at J, with 13 bases in the middle. CDR3 DNA sequence: TGTGCCAGCAGCTTGGCCGGGGGTGAGGGCTATGGCTACACCTTC. Its protein product is CASSLAGGEGYGYTF.

The V and J genes are TRBV19 and TRBJ2-3; 7 bases fit TRBD1. After removal of 9 bases from V and 3 bases from J, the junction contained 9 bases not matched to a gene. Germline CDR1 is LNHDA and CDR2 is SQIVND (reference sequence). The CDR3 length is 14 residues. The CDR3 reads CASCLRGPTDTQYF. The CDR3 DNA sequence: TGTGCCAGCTGCCTGAGGGGGCCGACAGATACGCAGTATTTT.

The J gene is TRBJ2-2, the V gene TRBV7-3; 9 bases are shared with TRBD1. V lost 5 bases and J lost 6; bases outside the gene matches: 7. Germline V gives CDR1 SGHTA, CDR2 FQGTGA. The CDR3 totals 15 residues. For the CDR3, the DNA is TGTGCCAGCAGCCCAGGACAGGGGAGGTCCGGGGAGCTGTTTTTT. It yields the protein CASSPGQGRSGELFF.

This rearrangement joins TRBV5-4 to TRBJ1-3; 7 bases align to TRBD1. V lost 0 bases to trimming and J lost 4 bases; unmatched junction nucleotides: 1. The CDR3 is made up of 14 amino acids. Germline lookup yields CDR1 SGHNT and CDR2 YYREEE (reference sequence). In nucleotides, the CDR3 is TGTGCCAGCAGCTTGGGCAGGGGGGGAAACACCATATATTTT. Encoded protein: CASSLGRGGNTIYF.

This chain uses TRBV15 with TRBJ1-4; a possible D gene is TRBD1 (5 bases). In germline, CDR1 is LNHNV, CDR2 YYDKDF (reference sequence). V was pared by 0 bases and J by 5 bases, with 13 bases between. CDR3 length: 16 residues. The DNA of the CDR3 is TGTGCCACCAGCAGAGATCGCGGCAGGGAAAATGAAAAACTGTTTTTT. Amino acids: CATSRDRGRENEKLFF. The full variable domain, with the rest looked up from reference TRBV15 and TRBJ1-4, is DAMVIQNPRYQVTQFGKPVTLSCSQTLNHNVMYWYQQKSSQAPKLLFHYYDKDFNNEADTPDNFQSRRPNTSFCFLDIRSPGLGDTAMYLCATSRDRGRENEKLFFGSGTQLSVL.

The chain carries TRBV6-5 and TRBJ1-2; weak D call: TRBD1 (6 bases). V was pared by 4 bases and J by 5 bases, with 14 bases between. This CDR3 is 14 amino acids long. Germline loops: CDR1 MNHEY, CDR2 SVGAGI. As DNA, the CDR3 is TGTGCCAGCAGTTCTTCAACAGGGCGTTATGGCTACACCTTC. Protein: CASSSSTGRYGYTF.

This clone was observed a handful of times. The rearrangement joins TRBV10-1 to TRBJ1-1; D gene ambiguous. The CDR3 loop spans 14 amino acids. Germline V gene data show CDR1 as WNHNN and CDR2 as SYGVQD (reference sequence). V was trimmed by 3 bases and J by 1 base, leaving 9 bases between them. CDR3 DNA sequence: TGCGCCAGCAGTGACTCTAAGCCGAACACTGAAGCTTTCTTT. Translation gives CASSDSKPNTEAFF.

The chain couples TRBV29-1 to TRBJ2-7; 9 bases match TRBD1. Germline-derived CDR1 and CDR2 are SQVTM and ANQGSEA. V was pared by 6 bases and J by 2 bases, with 8 bases of the junction left unmatched. The CDR3 extends over 14 amino acids. The CDR3: CSVAKQGATYEQYF. Here the CDR3 DNA reads TGCAGCGTCGCCAAACAGGGGGCGACCTACGAGCAGTACTTC.

The chain has TRBV27 and TRBJ2-1; unclear D gene. The CDR3 covers 17 residues. V was pared by 2 bases and J by 2 bases, with 16 bases between. Germline-derived CDR1 and CDR2 are MNHEY and SMNVEV (reference sequence). The CDR3 sequence: CASSLSSPRSPYNEQFF. The CDR3 nucleotides are TGTGCCAGCAGTTTAAGTTCCCCTAGGAGCCCCTACAATGAGCAGTTCTTC.

This clone has only a few counts. V is TRBV18 and J is TRBJ1-2, with 7 bases matching TRBD1. V shed 4 bases, J shed 2 bases, and the junction held 4 bases outside the gene matches. The CDR3 is made up of 14 amino acids. The germline V gene has CDR1 KGHSH and CDR2 LQKENI. In DNA, the CDR3 is TGTGCCAGCTCACAGGGACAGCTGAACTATGGCTACACCTTC. It is translated as CASSQGQLNYGYTF. The full variable domain, with the rest looked up from reference TRBV18 and TRBJ1-2, is NAGVMQNPRHLVRRRGQEARLRCSPMKGHSHVYWYRQLPEEGLKFMVYLQKENIIDESGMPKERFSAEFPKEGPSILRIQQVVRGDSAAYFCASSQGQLNYGYTFGSGTRLTVV.

The chain employs TRBV5-5 and TRBJ2-7, with 7 nucleotides matching TRBD1. The CDR3 runs to 14 residues. After removal of 1 base from V and 5 bases from J, the junction contained 6 bases not matched to a gene. Germline values: CDR1 SGHKS, CDR2 YYEKEE (reference sequence). Here the CDR3 DNA reads TGTGCCAGCAGCTTGTTCCCCGGACAGGACGAGCAGTACTTC. Amino acid sequence: CASSLFPGQDEQYF.

The V and J genes are TRBV5-4 and TRBJ2-1, with TRBD2 identical over 9 bases. V trimming: 4 bases; J trimming: 6 bases; junction bases outside the gene matches: 14. Germline V lookup: CDR1 SGHNT, CDR2 YYREEE (reference sequence). The CDR3 runs 17 residues. The CDR3 DNA reads TGTGCCAGCAGCCCCGAGGCGGGGGGGCCGAGTTTCAATGAGCAGTTCTTC. It specifies CASSPEAGGPSFNEQFF.

The rearrangement links TRBV12-5 to TRBJ2-2; D might be TRBD1 (5 bases). The V gene's germline CDR1 is LGHNT and CDR2 FRNRAP. The CDR3 sequence is 14 residues long. V lost 6 bases and J 1 base, leaving 9 bases between the germline ends. The CDR3 sequence: CASGLGQNTGELFF. As DNA, the CDR3 is TGTGCTAGTGGCTTAGGACAGAACACCGGGGAGCTGTTTTTT.

This chain joins TRBV5-6 and TRBJ1-6; D is undetermined. CDR3 length equals 17 residues. From germline, CDR1 is SGHDT and CDR2 YYEEEE. V lost 1 base and J 3 bases, leaving 14 bases between the germline ends. CDR3 sequence reads: CASSLIGSLFYNSPLHF. CDR3 DNA sequence: TGTGCCAGCAGCTTGATCGGTTCTCTTTTCTATAATTCACCCCTCCACTTT.

The chain recombines TRBV19 with TRBJ2-2; tentative D call: TRBD2 (5 bases). From germline, CDR1 is LNHDA and CDR2 SQIVND (reference sequence). This CDR3 region has 15 residues. Trimming removed 7 bases from V and 1 base from J, with 13 bases in between. CDR3 protein: CASKPSGMNTGELFF. The DNA for the CDR3 is TGTGCCAGTAAACCCTCCGGGATGAACACCGGGGAGCTGTTTTTT.

CDR3 loop: CASSFEGSTEAFF. CDR3 sequence (DNA): TGTGCCAGCAGCTTCGAGGGTTCGACTGAAGCTTTCTTT. The chain recombines TRBV7-2 with TRBJ1-1; D gene ambiguous. The CDR3 extends over 13 amino acids. CDR1 is SGHTA, CDR2 FQGNSA, per germline. V was trimmed by 3 bases and J by 5 bases, leaving 10 bases between them.

This chain connects TRBV19 to TRBJ2-2; the D is unclear. CDR3 size: 17 residues. Germline loops: CDR1 LNHDA, CDR2 SQIVND (reference sequence). Trimming pared 3 bases from V and 1 base from J, leaving 15 bases between. This CDR3 is CASSILFLSKNTGELFF. The CDR3 DNA reads as TGTGCCAGTAGTATTCTTTTTCTGAGCAAGAACACCGGGGAGCTGTTTTTT.

V is TRBV7-3 and J is TRBJ2-1; 10 positions agree with TRBD1. V dropped 4 bases and J dropped 4; count of bases not matched to a gene: 4. The CDR3 length is 15 residues. Germline CDR1 SGHTA, CDR2 FQGTGA. CDR3 coding DNA: TGTGCCAGCAGCTCGGACAGGGGGACTTACAATGAGCAGTTCTTC. Translating it yields CASSSDRGTYNEQFF.

This chain connects TRBV7-9 to TRBJ1-3, with TRBD1 matching 9 bases. Per germline, CDR1 SEHNR and CDR2 FQNEAQ (reference sequence). This CDR3 spans 16 amino acids. The junction had 7 bases not matched to a gene; V was cut back by 5 bases and J by 2 bases. CDR3 nucleotides: TGTGCCAGCAGCCGTCGGGGGGACAGGGCTGGAAACACCATATATTTT. Amino acids: CASSRRGDRAGNTIYF. Based on the CDR3 plus reference TRBV7-9 and TRBJ1-3, the full variable domain is DTGVSQNPRHKITKRGQNVTFRCDPISEHNRLYWYRQTLGQGPEFLTYFQNEAQLEKSRLLSDRFSAERPKGSFSTLEIQRTEQGDSAMYLCASSRRGDRAGNTIYFGEGSWLTVV.

The chain recombines TRBV3-1 (or the pseudogene TRBV3-2) with TRBJ1-2, with D possibly TRBD1 on 5 matching bases. Between the trimmed V and J ends, which lost 1 base and 0 bases, there was a span of 15 bases. The germline V gene encodes CDR1 LGHDT and CDR2 YNNKEL (reference sequence). The CDR3 has 17 amino acids. The CDR3 bases are TGTGCCAGCAGCCAAGGGATTTGGGGCACTTCTAACTATGGCTACACCTTC. Residues: CASSQGIWGTSNYGYTF.

V is TRBV3-1 (or the pseudogene TRBV3-2) and J is TRBJ1-4; D not certain. Germline lookup yields CDR1 LGHDT and CDR2 YNNKEL (reference sequence). This CDR3 comprises 17 residues. V lost 0 bases, J lost 7 bases, and 18 bases lay in between. The CDR3 sequence is CASSQEPPRLLIEKLFF. The DNA of the CDR3 is TGTGCCAGCAGCCAAGAGCCCCCTAGGCTCCTAATTGAAAAACTGTTTTTT.

The chain is built from TRBV6-5 and TRBJ1-6; D is possibly TRBD1 (5 bases). Trimming cost V 2 bases and J 7 bases, with 15 bases left between them. The CDR3 totals 16 residues. Germline CDR1 is MNHEY and CDR2 is SVGAGI. The CDR3 reads CASSYRRVGNNSPLHF. The DNA for the CDR3 is TGTGCCAGCAGTTACCGCAGGGTAGGCAACAATTCACCCCTCCACTTT.

V gene TRBV5-4 combines with J gene TRBJ1-1; 7 nucleotides align to TRBD1. V lost 4 bases, J lost 4 bases, and 1 base stayed unmatched. The germline V gene has CDR1 SGHNT and CDR2 YYREEE (reference sequence). This CDR3 is 12 amino acids long. CDR3 sequence: CASSPGGTEAFF. CDR3 bases: TGTGCCAGCAGCCCAGGGGGCACTGAAGCTTTCTTT.

The CDR3 region is CASSRGQGLRWGYTF. CDR3 bases: TGTGCCAGCAGCCGAGGACAGGGTCTCCGCTGGGGCTACACCTTC. The chain has TRBV2 and TRBJ1-2; TRBD1 aligns across 8 bases. The CDR3 loop spans 15 amino acids. In germline, CDR1 is SNHLY, CDR2 FYNNEI. J lost 8 bases, V lost 6 bases, and 14 bases had no gene match.

V is TRBV6-1 and J is TRBJ1-6; tentatively, D is TRBD1 (6 bases). Trimming took off 0 bases at V and 1 base at J, with 19 bases between the two ends. The germline gives CDR1 MNHNS, CDR2 SASEGT. The CDR3 is 20 amino acids. CDR3: CASSEAPGGAYRSYNSPLHF. CDR3 in DNA: TGTGCCAGCAGTGAAGCTCCGGGGGGCGCATATAGGTCCTATAATTCACCCCTCCACTTT.